The 19 T cell receptor beta chains below were found in one sample sequenced in a study of T-cell memory formation after mild COVID-19. MiXCR, applied by TCRdb to the 5' RACE reads, yields one record per CDR3 protein. The sample lists 150,000 to 200,000 distinct CDR3 sequences, approximately 10% occurring once. Sequencing was carried out using PBMCs or a T cell subset sorted from them (not recorded which). Receptors were obtained from a man between 18 and 35 years old who had mild COVID-19 (a few samples of this study predate the infection). Cell type and time point are not known.

This clonotype has a handful of counts. The rearrangement uses TRBV29-1 and TRBJ2-3, with 10 positions matching TRBD2. V shed 4 bases, J shed 3 bases, and the junction held 7 bases outside the gene matches. There are 15 residues in the CDR3. CDR1 and CDR2 (germline): SQVTM, ANQGSEA. The CDR3 DNA is TGCAGCGTTGTTGAGCGGGGGGGCACGACAGATACGCAGTATTTT. Protein sequence: CSVVERGGTTDTQYF.

This clonotype was seen just once. The chain combines TRBV6-5 with TRBJ1-1, with D possibly matching TRBD1 (5 bases). The V end was cut by 2 bases, the J end by 5 bases, with 15 bases between. This CDR3 has 15 amino acids. CDR1 MNHEY and CDR2 SVGAGI come from the germline V gene. CDR3 region: CASSYAGTALTEAFF. As DNA, the CDR3 is TGTGCCAGCAGTTACGCCGGGACGGCATTAACTGAAGCTTTCTTT.

V gene TRBV2 combines with J gene TRBJ2-1; possibly TRBD1 for D (5 bases). The germline CDR1 and CDR2 sequences are SNHLY and FYNNEI. The CDR3 extends over 13 amino acids. The ends were cut back, 7 bases at V and 10 bases at J, with 17 bases in the middle. The CDR3 region is CASIHKGSGEQFF. For the CDR3, the DNA is TGTGCCAGCATCCATAAGGGGTCCGGAGAGCAGTTCTTC.

This clonotype came up a few times. This chain joins TRBV5-1 and TRBJ1-6; tentative D call: TRBD1 (5 bases). This CDR3 contains 18 residues. Trimming cost V 4 bases and J 6 bases, with 23 bases left between them. Germline CDR1 is SGHRS and CDR2 is YFSETQ. The CDR3 spells CASSPGTPLRQSNSPLHF. The DNA for the CDR3 is TGCGCCAGCAGCCCAGGTACTCCTCTTCGACAGTCTAATTCACCCCTCCACTTT.

The CDR3 nucleotides are TGCGCCAGCAGTGGCGAGTCGTACACTGAAGCTTTCTTT. Protein sequence: CASSGESYTEAFF. This sequence joins TRBV5-1 and TRBJ1-1; D is undetermined. The V gene lost 5 bases and the J gene lost 3 bases, with 11 bases spanning the gap. Germline CDR1 is SGHRS and CDR2 is YFSETQ. The CDR3 spans 13 residues.

The chain couples TRBV29-1 to TRBJ2-3, with 7 bases fitting TRBD2. Germline V CDR1 and CDR2: SQVTM, ANQGSEA. The CDR3 is 14 amino acids. V lost 7 bases and J lost 1; bases outside the gene matches: 8. The CDR3 region has the DNA TGCAGCGCTGAGCGGGGCGCGGGCACAGATACGCAGTATTTT. The encoded protein is CSAERGAGTDTQYF.

This clonotype has at least ten counts. The V and J genes are TRBV12-3 or TRBV12-4 and TRBJ1-2; D gene unclear. V lost 6 bases and J lost 5, with 16 bases in between. This CDR3 is 14 amino acids long. The CDR3 coding sequence is TGTGCCAGCAGCCTAACCCCACCTGGTTATGGCTACACCTTC. This encodes CASSLTPPGYGYTF.

This clonotype was found a few times. V is TRBV7-3 and J is TRBJ2-5, with 7 positions matching TRBD2. With V trimmed by 8 bases and J by 5 bases, 5 bases remained unmatched. This CDR3 is built from 12 residues. In germline, CDR1 is SGHTA, CDR2 FQGTGA. The CDR3 bases are TGTGCCAGCGGGAGGGGAGGGGAGACCCAGTACTTC. This translates into CASGRGGETQYF.

V is TRBV20-1 and J is TRBJ2-1; 11 positions match TRBD1. CDR1 and CDR2 (germline): DFQATT, SNEGSKA (reference sequence). Germline trimming cut 6 bases from V and 9 bases from J; bases unmatched to any gene: 4. The CDR3 length is 12 residues. CDR3: CSAPDRGLEQFF. CDR3 coding DNA: TGCAGTGCCCCGGACAGGGGGCTTGAGCAGTTCTTC.

The table lists this clonotype with a few counts. The chain joins TRBV3-1 to TRBJ2-7; D may be TRBD2 (5 bases). The V end was cut by 1 base, the J end by 1 base, with 5 bases between. This CDR3 has 13 amino acids. CDR1 LGHDT and CDR2 YNNKEL come from the germline V gene (reference sequence). The CDR3 spells CASSQGTSYEQYF. In nucleotides, the CDR3 is TGTGCCAGCAGCCAAGGGACTTCCTACGAGCAGTACTTC.

This clonotype was counted a few times. The chain combines TRBV5-1 with TRBJ1-4; the D is unclear. Germline assignment: CDR1 SGHRS and CDR2 YFSETQ. This CDR3 contains 12 residues. Trimming removed 9 bases from V and 1 base from J, with 7 bases in between. In DNA form, the CDR3 reads TGCGCCAAAGGCGGAACTAATGAAAAACTGTTTTTT. It specifies CAKGGTNEKLFF.

V usage is TRBV5-1 and J usage is TRBJ2-3; 7 nucleotides agree with TRBD2. Germline CDR1 reads SGHRS; CDR2 reads YFSETQ. Losses at the gene ends were 10 bases for V and 2 bases for J; bases not matched to a gene: 13. The CDR3 runs 15 residues. The CDR3 bases are TGCGCCTCCGAACCCGGGAGGACTCCCACAGATACGCAGTATTTT. Translating it yields CASEPGRTPTDTQYF.

Ten or more counts support this clonotype. The V and J genes are TRBV5-1 and TRBJ2-1; 8 nucleotides align to TRBD1. CDR1 and CDR2 from the germline V gene are SGHRS and YFSETQ. Trimming cost V 4 bases and J 10 bases; bases outside gene matches: 7. The CDR3 extends over 13 amino acids. Written as DNA, the CDR3 is TGCGCCAGCAGCCCGGACAGGGTTCGGGAGCAGTTCTTC. Translation gives CASSPDRVREQFF.

This clonotype was counted between two and nine times. This sequence joins TRBV20-1 and TRBJ2-2; D is perhaps TRBD1 or TRBD2 (6 bases each). Germline CDR1 reads DFQATT; CDR2 reads SNEGSKA (reference sequence). This CDR3 has 14 amino acids. Trimming took 0 bases from V and 7 from J, leaving 12 bases between them. CDR3 in amino acids: CSARDRGRVGELFF. Here the CDR3 DNA reads TGCAGTGCTAGAGATCGGGGGCGTGTCGGGGAGCTGTTTTTT.

The chain has TRBV18 and TRBJ1-2, with a tentative D call TRBD1 (6 bases). The germline V and J ends were trimmed by 1 base and 7 bases, with 7 bases remaining between them. Looked up from germline, CDR1 is KGHSH and CDR2 is LQKENI. This CDR3 region has 12 residues. DNA of the CDR3: TGTGCCAGCTCACCACGGGGGGCTGGCTACACCTTC. It encodes CASSPRGAGYTF.

The chain uses TRBV19 and TRBJ2-3; D may correspond to TRBD1 or TRBD2 (5 bases each). V was shortened by 6 bases and J by 6 bases, with 16 bases between the two germline ends. CDR1 and CDR2 (germline): LNHDA, SQIVND (reference sequence). The CDR3 has 14 residues. The CDR3 DNA follows: TGTGCCAGTAGGGATCCGGGACCTCAGGATACGCAGTATTTT. Amino acid sequence: CASRDPGPQDTQYF.

The V and J genes are TRBV9 and TRBJ1-1, with 11 positions matching TRBD1. This CDR3 region has 17 residues. Germline CDR1 SGDLS, CDR2 YYNGEE. V dropped 4 bases and J dropped 0; count of bases not matched to a gene: 8. CDR3 protein: CASSIGQGAHMNTEAFF. In DNA form, the CDR3 reads TGTGCCAGCAGCATCGGACAGGGGGCCCACATGAACACTGAAGCTTTCTTT.

This clonotype has more than one count but fewer than ten. The genes are TRBV9 and TRBJ2-4, with 8 bases identical to TRBD2. This CDR3 has 15 residues. Germline V gives CDR1 SGDLS, CDR2 YYNGEE. The ends lost 3 bases at V and 3 bases at J; junction bases unmatched: 5. The CDR3 DNA reads TGTGCCAGCAGCGAGCGGGGGCCCGACAAAAACATTCAGTACTTC. Translation gives CASSERGPDKNIQYF.

This clonotype appeared a few times. V usage is TRBV10-1 and J usage is TRBJ2-2; D possibly corresponds to TRBD1 (5 bases). Deletions cut 3 bases from V and 1 base from J, with 9 bases between. The CDR3 is 15 amino acids. Germline lookup yields CDR1 WNHNN and CDR2 SYGVQD (reference sequence). DNA of the CDR3: TGCGCCAGCAGTGAAGGGGTTTTGAACACCGGGGAGCTGTTTTTT. This sequence encodes CASSEGVLNTGELFF.